This TCR beta chain is from a study of T cell changes during pregnancy in multiple sclerosis. A single count supports this clone. TCRdb keeps only in-frame clones here, not all; method: immunoSEQ multiplex PCR. The sample carries more than 45,000 clones, over 80% recorded once. CDR1 is SQVTM and CDR2 is ANQGSEA in the germline V gene. The V and J ends lost 7 bases and 5 bases, in that order; junction bases with no gene match: 6. This CDR3 contains 12 residues. The sample consisted of CD4+ T cells from peripheral blood mononuclear cells, taken in the second trimester of pregnancy. The V and J genes are TRBV29-1 and TRBJ2-5; TRBD1 aligns across 8 bases. This receptor was taken from a female donor in good health, enrolled as a control in a pregnancy study. The CDR3 nucleotides are TGCAGCGCCCTGACAGGGGCGGAGACCCAGTACTTC. Its translation is CSALTGAETQYF.